This T cell receptor beta chain was sequenced during a study of cytomegalovirus exposure and HLA in healthy donors. Study results and limitations: The later analysis indicated that the majority of CMV-associated TCR beta chains appeared HLA-restricted. Some segments of the V type, notably TRBV6-2 and TRBV6-3, were excluded as indistinguishable. Researchers reported in a later analysis that a missense DCLRE1C variant was tied to TCR beta V- and J-gene trimming. HLA alleles showed associations with some 17,000 TCR beta sequences in a later analysis, at a 0.05 false discovery rate.

Comments on this clone: The antigen is undetermined.

Both 60 Vbeta primers and 13 Jbeta primers went into the PCR. Produced via immunoSEQ multiplex PCR; TCRdb's table is partial and in-frame only. The sample includes some 150,000 clones, roughly 80% seen only once; the top ten take 3.5% to 5.5%. V trimming: 5 bases; J trimming: 6 bases; junction bases outside the gene matches: 11. The CDR3 has 15 amino acids. CDR1 and CDR2 (germline): SEHNR, FQNEAQ (reference sequence). The sequence derives from a man in his forties or fifties in good health and CMV-seronegative. This chain links TRBV7-9 with TRBJ2-5; 8 bases align to TRBD1. What was sequenced was PBMCs. Here the CDR3 reads CASSPFGQGGQTQYF. The DNA of the CDR3 is TGTGCCAGCAGCCCTTTTGGACAGGGTGGGCAGACCCAGTACTTC.